This T cell receptor beta chain was identified in a study of shared clonotypes between healthy human individuals. On sorted subsets, replicate PCRs used about 180 ng DNA, or tens of thousands of T cell genomes. Method: immunoSEQ multiplex PCR; TCRdb's copy keeps in-frame clones and lacks some. The sample has some 1,100,000 clones; approximately 78% are singletons. This CDR3 region has 17 residues. V lost 0 bases and J 0 bases, leaving 12 bases between the germline ends. Germline V CDR1 and CDR2: LGHNA, YNFKEQ. Sequenced material: memory CD4+ T cells from PBMCs. Subset reported: CD45RA-negative fraction. The receptor comes from a man aged 18 to 35 in good health. Some clones in this sample may be carry-over from other donors' samples. The chain carries TRBV4-2 and TRBJ2-1; tentative D call: TRBD2 (5 bases). In DNA, the CDR3 is TGTGCCAGCAGCCAAGATTCTTGGAGGAGCTCCTACAATGAGCAGTTCTTC. Its protein product is CASSQDSWRSSYNEQFF.